The 9 T cell receptor beta chains below all came from one sample that was sequenced in a study of blood T cells in healthy people across ages. It was with a sample-barcoded 5' primer and a J-beta primer mix that a second PCR of roughly 7 to 12 cycles was run. One entry per CDR3 protein, called by TCRdb with MiXCR from the 5' RACE reads. The table includes some 560,000 distinct CDR3 sequences, about 29% detected once. The same sample was also used in a study of T cells of mothers and their children.

Sample: blood. The source of these receptors is a boy under 10 years old in good health.

This clonotype was seen a few times. V is TRBV29-1 and J is TRBJ2-1, with a possible D match to TRBD1 (5 bases). The CDR3 runs to 14 residues. Germline V lookup: CDR1 SQVTM, CDR2 ANQGSEA. The V gene lost 3 bases and the J gene lost 3 bases, with 12 bases spanning the gap. CDR3 sequence: CSVEVGRGYNEQFF. CDR3 coding DNA: TGCAGCGTTGAGGTTGGAAGGGGCTACAATGAGCAGTTCTTC.

This clonotype was seen a handful of times. V gene TRBV28 combines with J gene TRBJ2-1; D ambiguous. CDR3 length: 17 residues. The germline gives CDR1 MDHEN, CDR2 SYDVKM. Deletions cut 6 bases from V and 0 bases from J, with 18 bases between. The CDR3 spells CASSPVAFLSSYNEQFF. Written as DNA, the CDR3 is TGTGCCAGCAGCCCTGTCGCATTTCTGAGCTCCTACAATGAGCAGTTCTTC. The full variable domain, completed using reference TRBV28 and TRBJ2-1, is DVKVTQSSRYLVKRTGEKVFLECVQDMDHENMFWYRQDPGLGLRLIYFSYDVKMKEKGDIPEGYSVSREKKERFSLILESASTNQTSMYLCASSPVAFLSSYNEQFFGPGTRLTVL.

The J gene is TRBJ2-1, the V gene TRBV29-1; D is possibly TRBD1 (5 bases). Trimming took 4 bases from V and 6 from J, leaving 7 bases between them. The CDR3 is made up of 11 amino acids. CDR1 SQVTM and CDR2 ANQGSEA come from the germline V gene. CDR3 DNA: TGCAGCGTTGGGACATTCAATGAGCAGTTCTTC. This sequence encodes CSVGTFNEQFF.

This clonotype appeared a few times. This sequence joins TRBV20-1 and TRBJ1-3; no firm D call. The germline V gene encodes CDR1 DFQATT and CDR2 SNEGSKA (reference sequence). CDR3 length equals 18 residues. V shed 4 bases and J shed 0 bases, with 22 bases lying between them. The CDR3 loop reads CSAIKKWQRPISGNTIYF. The CDR3, as DNA: TGCAGTGCTATTAAGAAGTGGCAGCGCCCGATCTCTGGAAACACCATATATTTT.

This chain links TRBV20-1 with TRBJ2-4; 10 bases line up with TRBD1. CDR3 length: 15 residues. CDR1 is DFQATT, CDR2 SNEGSKA, per germline (reference sequence). V was clipped by 5 bases and J by 5 bases; unmatched bases: 9. CDR3 sequence: CSAQRTGTGENIQYF. CDR3 bases: TGCAGTGCTCAACGGACCGGGACAGGGGAAAACATTCAGTACTTC.

This clonotype was seen more than once but under ten times. The chain has TRBV28 and TRBJ1-2; D remains ambiguous. From germline, CDR1 is MDHEN and CDR2 SYDVKM. The CDR3 totals 13 residues. V lost 6 bases and J 0 bases, leaving 8 bases between the germline ends. CDR3 nucleotide sequence: TGTGCCAGCAGACCGGGATCTAACTATGGCTACACCTTC. This sequence encodes CASRPGSNYGYTF.

This chain joins TRBV19 and TRBJ2-5, with D possibly being TRBD2 (7 bases). CDR1 and CDR2 from the germline V gene are LNHDA and SQIVND (reference sequence). CDR3 length: 16 amino acids. The ends were cut back, 4 bases at V and 4 bases at J, with 19 bases in the middle. The CDR3 loop reads CASSTLAAGARETQYF. In DNA, the CDR3 is TGTGCCAGTAGTACTCTAGCGGCAGGGGCTAGAGAGACCCAGTACTTC.

This rearrangement joins TRBV7-9 to TRBJ1-2; D unclear. CDR3 length: 16 residues. Trimming cost V 6 bases and J 0 bases, with 17 bases left between them. Germline CDR1 and CDR2: SEHNR and FQNEAQ (reference sequence). The CDR3 sequence is CASSPRSGLANYGYTF. The DNA of the CDR3 is TGTGCCAGCAGTCCCCGCTCCGGGCTAGCTAACTATGGCTACACCTTC.

This clonotype has more than one count but fewer than ten. This sequence joins TRBV20-1 and TRBJ2-3; 7 bases map to TRBD1. V lost 6 bases, J lost 5 bases, and 14 bases stayed unmatched. Per the germline V gene, CDR1 is DFQATT and CDR2 is SNEGSKA (reference sequence). The CDR3 sequence is 15 residues long. CDR3 DNA sequence: TGCAGTGCACATCGAACAGGGGACCCTCAAGATACGCAGTATTTT. Translation gives CSAHRTGDPQDTQYF.